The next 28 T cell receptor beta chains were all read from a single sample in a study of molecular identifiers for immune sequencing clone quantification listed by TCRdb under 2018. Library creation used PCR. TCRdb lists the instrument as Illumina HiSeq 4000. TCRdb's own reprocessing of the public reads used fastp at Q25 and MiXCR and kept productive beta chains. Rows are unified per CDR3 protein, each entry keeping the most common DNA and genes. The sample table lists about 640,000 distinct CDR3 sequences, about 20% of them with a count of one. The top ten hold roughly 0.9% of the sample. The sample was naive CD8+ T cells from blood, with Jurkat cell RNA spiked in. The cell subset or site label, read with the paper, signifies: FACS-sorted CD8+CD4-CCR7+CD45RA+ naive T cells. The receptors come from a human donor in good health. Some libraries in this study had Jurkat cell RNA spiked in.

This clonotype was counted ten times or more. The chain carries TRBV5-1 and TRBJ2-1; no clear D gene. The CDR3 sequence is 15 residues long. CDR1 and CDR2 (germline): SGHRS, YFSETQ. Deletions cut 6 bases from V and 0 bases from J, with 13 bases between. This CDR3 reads CASTRAPSSYNEQFF. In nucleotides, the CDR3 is TGCGCCAGCACCAGAGCCCCGAGCTCCTACAATGAGCAGTTCTTC.

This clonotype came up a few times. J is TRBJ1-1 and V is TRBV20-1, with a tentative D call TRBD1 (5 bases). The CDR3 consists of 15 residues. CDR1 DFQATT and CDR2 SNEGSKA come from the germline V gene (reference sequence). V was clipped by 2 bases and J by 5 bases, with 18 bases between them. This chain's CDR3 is CSARLIGTHRTEAFF. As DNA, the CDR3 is TGCAGTGCTAGACTTATCGGGACGCACCGAACTGAAGCTTTCTTT.

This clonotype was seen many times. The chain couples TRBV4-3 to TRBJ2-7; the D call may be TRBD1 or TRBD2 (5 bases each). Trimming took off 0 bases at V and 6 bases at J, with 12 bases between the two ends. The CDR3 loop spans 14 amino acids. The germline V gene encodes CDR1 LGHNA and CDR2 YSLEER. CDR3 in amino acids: CASSQDSATVEQYF. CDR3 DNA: TGCGCCAGCAGCCAAGATAGCGCGACAGTCGAGCAGTACTTC.

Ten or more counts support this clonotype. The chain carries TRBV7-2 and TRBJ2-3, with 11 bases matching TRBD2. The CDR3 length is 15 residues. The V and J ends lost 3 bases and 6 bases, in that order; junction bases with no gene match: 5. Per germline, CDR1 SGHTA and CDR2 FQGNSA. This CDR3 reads CASSFTSGSADTQYF. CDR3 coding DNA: TGTGCCAGCAGCTTTACTAGCGGGAGCGCTGATACGCAGTATTTT.

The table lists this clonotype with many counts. CDR3 sequence (DNA): TGTGCCAGCAGTTCTCGACCGACAGGGGGCGTCGAGGCTTTCTTT. Its protein is CASSSRPTGGVEAFF. This chain uses TRBV28 with TRBJ1-1; TRBD1 aligns across 10 bases. Unmatched junction bases numbered 13, after V lost 4 bases and J lost 11 bases. The CDR3 extends over 15 amino acids. CDR1 and CDR2 from the germline V gene are MDHEN and SYDVKM.

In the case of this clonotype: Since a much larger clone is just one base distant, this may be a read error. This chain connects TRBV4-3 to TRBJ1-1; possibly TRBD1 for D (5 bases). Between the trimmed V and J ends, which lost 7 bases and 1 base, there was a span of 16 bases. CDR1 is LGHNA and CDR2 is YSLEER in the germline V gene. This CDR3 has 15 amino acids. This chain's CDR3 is CASKHGAGTNTEAFF. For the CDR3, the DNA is TGCGCCAGCAAGCATGGGGCTGGGACGAACACTGAAGCTTTCTTT.

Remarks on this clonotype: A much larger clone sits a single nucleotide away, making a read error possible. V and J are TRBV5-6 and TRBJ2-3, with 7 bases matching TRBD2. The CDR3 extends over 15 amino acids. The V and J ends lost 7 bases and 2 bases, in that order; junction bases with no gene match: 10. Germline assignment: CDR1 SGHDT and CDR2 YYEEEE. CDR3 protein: CASGSWGGHTDTQYF. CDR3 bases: TGTGCCAGCGGCTCGTGGGGGGGTCACACAGATACGCAGTATTTT.

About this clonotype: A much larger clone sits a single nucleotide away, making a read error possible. As DNA, the CDR3 is TGCGCCAGCGGCCAAGATATAACAGTAGCCGGCTACACCTTC. This codes for CASGQDITVAGYTF. V usage is TRBV4-3 and J usage is TRBJ1-2; D is undetermined. Germline V CDR1 and CDR2: LGHNA, YSLEER. The CDR3 is 14 residues long.

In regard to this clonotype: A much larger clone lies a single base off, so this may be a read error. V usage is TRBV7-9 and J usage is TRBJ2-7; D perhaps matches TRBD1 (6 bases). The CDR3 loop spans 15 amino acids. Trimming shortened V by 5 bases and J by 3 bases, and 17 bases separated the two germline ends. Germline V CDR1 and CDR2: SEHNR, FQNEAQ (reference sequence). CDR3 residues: CASSHWDKEGYEQYF. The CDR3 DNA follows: TGTGCCAGCAGCCACTGGGACAAAGAGGGCTACGAGCAGTACTTC.

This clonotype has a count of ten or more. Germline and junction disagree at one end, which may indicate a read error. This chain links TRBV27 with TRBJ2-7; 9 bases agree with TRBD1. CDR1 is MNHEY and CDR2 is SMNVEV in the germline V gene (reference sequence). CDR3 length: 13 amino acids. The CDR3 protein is CASSLTGGYEQYF. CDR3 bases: TGCGCCAGCAGCTTGACAGGGGGCTACGAGCAGTACTTC.

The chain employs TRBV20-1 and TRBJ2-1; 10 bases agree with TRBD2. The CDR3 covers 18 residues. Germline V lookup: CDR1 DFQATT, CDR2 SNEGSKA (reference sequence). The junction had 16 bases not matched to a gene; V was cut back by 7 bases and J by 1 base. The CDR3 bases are TGCAGTGTTCCGAAGCGAGCTAGCGGGAGTTTGTCCTACAATGAGCAGTTCTTC. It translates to CSVPKRASGSLSYNEQFF.

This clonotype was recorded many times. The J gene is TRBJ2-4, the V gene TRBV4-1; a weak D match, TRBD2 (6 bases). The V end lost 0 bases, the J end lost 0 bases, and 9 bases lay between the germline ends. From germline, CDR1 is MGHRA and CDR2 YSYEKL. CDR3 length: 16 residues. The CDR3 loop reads CASSQEGGVAKNIQYF. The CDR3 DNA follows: TGCGCCAGCAGCCAAGAAGGCGGGGTAGCCAAAAACATTCAGTACTTC.

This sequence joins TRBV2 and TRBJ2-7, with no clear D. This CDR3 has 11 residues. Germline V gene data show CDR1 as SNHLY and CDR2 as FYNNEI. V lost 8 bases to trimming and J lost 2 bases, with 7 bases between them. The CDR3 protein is CASGFPYEQYF. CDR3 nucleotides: TGTGCCAGCGGGTTTCCCTACGAGCAGTACTTC. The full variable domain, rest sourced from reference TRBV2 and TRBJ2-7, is EPEVTQTPSHQVTQMGQEVILRCVPISNHLYFYWYRQILGQKVEFLVSFYNNEISEKSEIFDDQFSVERPDGSNFTLKIRSTKLEDSAMYFCASGFPYEQYFGPGTRLTVT.

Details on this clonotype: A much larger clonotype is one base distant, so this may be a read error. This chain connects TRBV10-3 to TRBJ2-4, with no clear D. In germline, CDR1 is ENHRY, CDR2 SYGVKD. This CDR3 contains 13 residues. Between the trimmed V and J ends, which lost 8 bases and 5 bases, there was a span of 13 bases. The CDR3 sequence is CAISSVRENIQYF. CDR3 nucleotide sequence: TGTGCCATCTCGTCAGTGAGAGAAAACATTCAGTACTTC.

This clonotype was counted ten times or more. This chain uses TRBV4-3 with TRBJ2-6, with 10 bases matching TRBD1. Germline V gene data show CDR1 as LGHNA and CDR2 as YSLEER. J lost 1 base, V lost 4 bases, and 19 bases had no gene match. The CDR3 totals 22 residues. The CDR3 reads CASSPHYGSGTGVLSGANVLTF. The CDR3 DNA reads TGCGCCAGCAGCCCACATTATGGATCCGGGACAGGGGTCTTATCTGGGGCCAACGTCCTGACTTTC.

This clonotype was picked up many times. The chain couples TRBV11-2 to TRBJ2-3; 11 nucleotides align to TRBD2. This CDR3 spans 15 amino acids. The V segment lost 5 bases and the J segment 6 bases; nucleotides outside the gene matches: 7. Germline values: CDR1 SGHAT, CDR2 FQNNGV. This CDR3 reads CASSTSSGGLDTQYF. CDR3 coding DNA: TGTGCCAGCAGCACCTCTAGCGGGGGGCTGGATACGCAGTATTTT. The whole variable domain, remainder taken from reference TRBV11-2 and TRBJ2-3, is EAGVAQSPRYKIIEKRQSVAFWCNPISGHATLYWYQQILGQGPKLLIQFQNNGVVDDSQLPKDRFSAERLKGVDSTLKIQPAKLEDSAVYLCASSTSSGGLDTQYFGPGTRLTVL.

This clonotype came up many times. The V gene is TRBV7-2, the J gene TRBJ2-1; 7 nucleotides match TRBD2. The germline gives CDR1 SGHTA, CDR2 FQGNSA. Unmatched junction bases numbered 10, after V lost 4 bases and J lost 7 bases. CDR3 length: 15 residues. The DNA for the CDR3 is TGTGCCAGCAGCTCGGGACCAGTGGGAGGGAATGAGCAGTTCTTC. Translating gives CASSSGPVGGNEQFF.

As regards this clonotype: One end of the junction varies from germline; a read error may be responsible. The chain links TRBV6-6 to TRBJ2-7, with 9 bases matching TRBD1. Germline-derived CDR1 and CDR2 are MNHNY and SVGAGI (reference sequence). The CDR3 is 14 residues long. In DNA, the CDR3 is TGTGCCGGCAGACCCGGGACAGGGAGTACCGAGCAGTACTTC. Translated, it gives CAGRPGTGSTEQYF.

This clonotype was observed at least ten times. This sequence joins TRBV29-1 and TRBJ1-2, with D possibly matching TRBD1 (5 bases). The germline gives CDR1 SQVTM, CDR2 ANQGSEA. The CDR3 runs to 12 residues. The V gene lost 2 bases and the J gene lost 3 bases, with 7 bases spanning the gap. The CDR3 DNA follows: TGCAGCGTTGAAAGGGACTACTATGGCTACACCTTC. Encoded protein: CSVERDYYGYTF.

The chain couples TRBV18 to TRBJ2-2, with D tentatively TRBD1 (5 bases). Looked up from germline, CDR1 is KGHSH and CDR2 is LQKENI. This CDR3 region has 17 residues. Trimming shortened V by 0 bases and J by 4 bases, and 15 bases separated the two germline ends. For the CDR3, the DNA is TGTGCCAGCTCACCACCGCTGAACAGGCCCTTCACCGGGGAGCTGTTTTTT. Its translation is CASSPPLNRPFTGELFF.

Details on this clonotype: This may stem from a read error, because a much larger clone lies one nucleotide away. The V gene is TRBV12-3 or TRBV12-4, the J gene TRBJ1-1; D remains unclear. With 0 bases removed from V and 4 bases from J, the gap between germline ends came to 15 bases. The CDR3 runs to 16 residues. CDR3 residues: CASSLAAPFPVTEAFF. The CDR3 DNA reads TGTGCCAGCAGTTTAGCTGCCCCCTTCCCGGTCACTGAAGCTTTCTTT.

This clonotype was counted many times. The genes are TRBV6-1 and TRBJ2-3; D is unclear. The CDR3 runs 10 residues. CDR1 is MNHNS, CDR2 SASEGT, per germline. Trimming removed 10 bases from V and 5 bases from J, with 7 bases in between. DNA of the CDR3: TGTGCCACCATCGAAGATACGCAGTATTTT. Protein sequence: CATIEDTQYF.

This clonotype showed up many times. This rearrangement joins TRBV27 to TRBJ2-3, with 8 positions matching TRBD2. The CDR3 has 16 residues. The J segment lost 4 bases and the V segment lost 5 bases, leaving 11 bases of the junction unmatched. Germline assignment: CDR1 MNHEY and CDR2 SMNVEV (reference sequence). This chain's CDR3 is CASSPIGLAGADTQYF. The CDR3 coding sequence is TGTGCCAGCAGTCCGATTGGGCTAGCGGGCGCAGATACGCAGTATTTT.

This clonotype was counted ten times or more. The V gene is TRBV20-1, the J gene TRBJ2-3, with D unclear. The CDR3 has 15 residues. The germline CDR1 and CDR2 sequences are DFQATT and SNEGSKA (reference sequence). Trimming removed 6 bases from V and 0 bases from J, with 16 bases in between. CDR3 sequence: CSAPSYYFSTDTQYF. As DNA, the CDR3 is TGCAGTGCCCCGTCATACTACTTCAGCACAGATACGCAGTATTTT.

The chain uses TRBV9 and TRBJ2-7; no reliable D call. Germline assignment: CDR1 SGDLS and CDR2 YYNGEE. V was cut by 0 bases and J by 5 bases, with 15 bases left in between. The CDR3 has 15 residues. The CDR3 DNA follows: TGTGCCAGCAGCGTAGCTATGACTCCGAACGACGAGCAGTACTTC. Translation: CASSVAMTPNDEQYF.

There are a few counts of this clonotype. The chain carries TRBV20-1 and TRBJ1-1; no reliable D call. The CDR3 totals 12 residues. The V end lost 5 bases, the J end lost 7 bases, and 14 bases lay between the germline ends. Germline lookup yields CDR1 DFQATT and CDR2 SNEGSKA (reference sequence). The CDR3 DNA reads TGCAGTGCTCCTGTCACGACCATTGAAGCTTTCTTT. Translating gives CSAPVTTIEAFF.

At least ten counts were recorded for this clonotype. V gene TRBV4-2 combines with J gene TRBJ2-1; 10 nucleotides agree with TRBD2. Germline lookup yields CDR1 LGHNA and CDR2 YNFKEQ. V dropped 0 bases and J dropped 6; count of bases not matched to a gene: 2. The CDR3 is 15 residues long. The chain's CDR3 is CASSQETSGANEQFF. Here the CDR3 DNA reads TGTGCCAGCAGCCAAGAAACTAGCGGGGCCAATGAGCAGTTCTTC.

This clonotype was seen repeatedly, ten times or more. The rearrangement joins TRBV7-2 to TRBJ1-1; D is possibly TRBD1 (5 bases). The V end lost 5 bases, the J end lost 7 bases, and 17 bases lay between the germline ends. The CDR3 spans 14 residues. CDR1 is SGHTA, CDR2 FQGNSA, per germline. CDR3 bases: TGTGCCAGCAGCCCGGACCGAATGGGACTTGAAGCTTTCTTT. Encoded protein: CASSPDRMGLEAFF. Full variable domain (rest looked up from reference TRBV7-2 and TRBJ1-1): GAGVSQSPSNKVTEKGKDVELRCDPISGHTALYWYRQSLGQGLEFLIYFQGNSAPDKSGLPSDRFSAERTGGSVSTLTIQRTQQEDSAVYLCASSPDRMGLEAFFGQGTRLTVV.